This is a list of T cell receptor beta chains from one sample in a study of blood T cell repertoires in COVID-19. TCRdb's copy holds only in-frame clones and misses some; the assay was immunoSEQ multiplex PCR. The data show 380,000 or so clones, around 92% seen once. Sequenced input: peripheral blood. The receptors derive from a man aged 35 to 55 with acute or convalescent COVID-19. Each CDR3 is given with its conserved first and last residue. The D gene is left open where the match is weak. The size entry is marked missing in some rows and otherwise reads once, few, many or a size class.

size,J,D,V,CDR3,DNA
-,TRBJ1-1,TRBD1,TRBV6-5,CASSTRTGGTEAFF,TGTGCCAGCAGTACGAGGACAGGGGGCACTGAAGCTTTCTTT
-,TRBJ1-2,-,TRBV27,CASSLGGSVGYTF,TGTGCCAGCAGCCTGGGGGGTTCGGTTGGCTACACCTTC
-,TRBJ2-3,-,TRBV21-1,CASGGGAPCTDTQYF,TGTGCCAGCGGTGGGGGGGCACCCTGCACAGATACGCAGTATTTT
-,TRBJ2-2,TRBD1,TRBV28,CASRAPGQGEGGELFF,TGTGCCAGCAGGGCTCCGGGACAGGGGGAAGGCGGGGAGCTGTTTTTT
-,TRBJ1-5,-,TRBV5-5,CASSLDGIGVQPQHF,TGTGCCAGCAGCTTGGACGGGATCGGCGTCCAGCCCCAGCATTTT
-,TRBJ2-7,-,TRBV5-8,CASSLQGYEQYF,TGTGCCAGCAGCTTACAGGGCTACGAGCAGTACTTC
-,TRBJ2-3,TRBD1,TRBV7-9,CASSSKQGRTDTQYF,TGTGCCAGCAGCTCGAAACAGGGGCGAACAGATACGCAGTATTTT
-,TRBJ2-2,TRBD2,TRBV6-5,CASRKGGLGGELFF,TGTGCCAGCAGAAAGGGAGGGCTCGGCGGGGAGCTGTTTTTT
-,TRBJ2-7,-,TRBV28,CASSFYSTRQYF,TGTGCCAGCAGTTTCTACAGCACGAGGCAGTACTTC
-,TRBJ1-2,-,TRBV3-1/TRBV3-2,CASSPTGRGYGYTF,TGTGCCAGCAGCCCCACGGGGAGAGGCTATGGCTACACCTTC
once,TRBJ1-3,TRBD1,TRBV27,CASSTDRWGNTIYF,TGTGCCAGCAGCACGGACAGGTGGGGAAACACCATATATTTT
-,TRBJ2-7,TRBD2,TRBV6-5,CASRGGTSASYEQYF,TGTGCCAGCAGGGGGGGGACTAGCGCCTCCTACGAGCAGTACTTC
-,TRBJ1-2,TRBD1,TRBV4-1,CASSQRQGAPGGYTF,TGCGCCAGCAGCCAAAGACAGGGGGCTCCTGGGGGCTACACCTTC
-,TRBJ2-5,TRBD1,TRBV30,CAWSSGRTGDQETQYF,TGTGCCTGGAGTTCCGGAAGGACAGGGGACCAAGAGACCCAGTACTTC
-,TRBJ2-7,-,TRBV28,CASSLDGAYEQYF,TGTGCCAGCAGTTTAGACGGGGCCTACGAGCAGTACTTC
-,TRBJ1-4,-,TRBV28,CASSSGVGDEKLFF,TGTGCCAGCAGTTCCGGGGTCGGAGATGAAAAACTGTTTTTT
-,TRBJ1-1,TRBD1,TRBV29-1,CSARTGGNTEAFF,TGCAGCGCCCGGACAGGGGGGAACACTGAAGCTTTCTTT
-,TRBJ2-6,-,TRBV6-4,CASSDFSGANVLTF,TGTGCCAGCAGTGACTTTAGTGGGGCCAACGTCCTGACTTTC
-,TRBJ1-2,-,TRBV7-2,CASSLVQGNYGYTF,TGTGCCAGCAGCTTAGTACAGGGAAACTATGGCTACACCTTC
-,TRBJ1-5,-,TRBV24-1,CATSEAGMRSNQPQHF,TGTGCCACCAGTGAGGCAGGGATGCGGTCCAATCAGCCCCAGCATTTT
-,TRBJ2-1,TRBD2,TRBV28,CASSLPGLAGWSSYNEQFF,TGTGCCAGCAGTTTGCCGGGACTAGCGGGATGGAGCTCCTACAATGAGCAGTTCTTC
once,TRBJ2-2,-,TRBV15,CATSRDRGNTGELFF,TGTGCCACCAGCAGAGACAGGGGGAACACCGGGGAGCTGTTTTTT
-,TRBJ2-5,-,TRBV7-9,CASSPRWDNQETQYF,TGTGCCAGCAGCCCTCGCTGGGACAACCAAGAGACCCAGTACTTC
-,TRBJ2-4,-,TRBV7-2,CASSWGGDIQYF,TGTGCCAGCAGCTGGGGCGGGGACATTCAGTACTTC
once,TRBJ1-2,TRBD1,TRBV5-5,CASSLQTLTDRGANYGYTF,TGTGCCAGCAGTCTTCAAACACTGACGGACAGGGGGGCTAACTATGGCTACACCTTC
few,TRBJ2-7,-,TRBV28,CASSLSGGYEQYF,TGTGCCAGCAGTCTAAGCGGCGGCTACGAGCAGTACTTC
-,TRBJ2-3,-,TRBV6-5,CASSLSGTSTDTQYF,TGTGCCAGCAGTTTATCCGGGACTAGCACAGATACGCAGTATTTT
-,TRBJ1-4,-,TRBV15,CATSRGLGYIGNEKLFF,TGTGCCACCAGCCGGGGACTTGGATACATTGGAAATGAAAAACTGTTTTTT